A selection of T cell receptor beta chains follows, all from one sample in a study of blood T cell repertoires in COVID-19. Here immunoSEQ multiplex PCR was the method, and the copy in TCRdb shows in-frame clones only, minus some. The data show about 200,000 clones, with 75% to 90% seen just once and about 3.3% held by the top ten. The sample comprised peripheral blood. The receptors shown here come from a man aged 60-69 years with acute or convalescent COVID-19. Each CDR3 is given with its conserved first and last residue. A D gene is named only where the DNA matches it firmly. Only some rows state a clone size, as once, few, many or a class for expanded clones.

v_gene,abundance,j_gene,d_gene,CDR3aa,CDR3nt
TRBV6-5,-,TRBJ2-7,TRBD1,CASSYSGTGPYEQYF,TGTGCCAGCAGTTACTCCGGGACAGGACCCTACGAGCAGTACTTC
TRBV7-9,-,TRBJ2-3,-,CASSSPVRGAADTQYF,TGTGCCAGCAGCTCCCCGGTCAGGGGAGCGGCAGATACGCAGTATTTT
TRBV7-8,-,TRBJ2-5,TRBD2,CASSLGWEGIQETQYF,TGTGCCAGCAGCTTAGGATGGGAGGGAATCCAAGAGACCCAGTACTTC
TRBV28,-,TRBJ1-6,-,CASSVVGVKSPLHF,TGTGCCAGCAGTGTGGTAGGGGTGAAATCACCCCTCCACTTT
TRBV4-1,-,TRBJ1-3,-,CASSQVSVGGSGNTIYF,TGCGCCAGCAGCCAGGTGTCGGTTGGAGGTTCTGGAAACACCATATATTTT
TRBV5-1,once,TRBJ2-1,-,CASRDTNFNEQFF,TGCGCCAGCCGGGACACGAACTTCAATGAGCAGTTCTTC
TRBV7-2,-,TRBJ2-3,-,CASSLPGVDTQYF,TGTGCCAGCAGCTTGCCCGGGGTTGATACGCAGTATTTT
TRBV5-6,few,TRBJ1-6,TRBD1,CASSFGTGDNSPLHF,TGTGCCAGCAGCTTCGGGACAGGCGATAATTCACCCCTCCACTTT
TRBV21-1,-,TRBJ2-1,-,CASSSGSGSYNEQFF,TGTGCCAGCAGCAGTGGTAGCGGGAGCTACAATGAGCAGTTCTTC
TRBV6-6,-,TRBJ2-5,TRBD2,CASRPGSGNRETQYF,TGTGCCAGCAGACCAGGGAGCGGGAATCGTGAGACCCAGTACTTC
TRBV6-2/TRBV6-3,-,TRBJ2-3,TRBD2,CASSYSTTSGSPHYTDTQYF,TGTGCCAGCAGTTACTCGACGACTAGCGGGAGCCCACACTACACAGATACGCAGTATTTT
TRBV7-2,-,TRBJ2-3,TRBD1,CASSLDGTGGAKDTQYF,TGTGCCAGCAGCTTAGACGGGACAGGGGGCGCGAAAGATACGCAGTATTTT
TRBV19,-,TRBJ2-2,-,CASSTGNTGELFF,TGTGCCAGTAGTACAGGGAACACCGGGGAGCTGTTTTTT
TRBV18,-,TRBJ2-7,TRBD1,CASSPSPIRQGASEQYF,TGTGCCAGCTCACCCTCACCGATACGACAGGGGGCATCCGAGCAGTACTTC
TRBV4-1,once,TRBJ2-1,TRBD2,CASSHPPRGRNEQFF,TGCGCCAGCAGCCACCCCCCCCGCGGGAGAAATGAGCAGTTCTTC
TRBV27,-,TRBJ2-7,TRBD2,CASSPGTSVWYEQYF,TGTGCCAGCAGTCCCGGGACTAGCGTCTGGTACGAGCAGTACTTC
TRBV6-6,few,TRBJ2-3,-,CASSYYGTSTDTQYF,TGTGCCAGCAGTTACTACGGGACTAGCACAGATACGCAGTATTTT
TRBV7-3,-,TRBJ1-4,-,CASSHSSHGDRSPPEKLFF,TGTGCCAGCAGCCATTCCTCGCATGGTGACAGATCGCCACCGGAAAAACTGTTTTTT
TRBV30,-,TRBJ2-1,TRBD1,CAWSRRLTGGDEQFF,TGTGCCTGGAGTAGACGCTTAACAGGGGGCGATGAGCAGTTCTTC
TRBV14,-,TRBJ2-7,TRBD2,CASSHSTSGRGRFEQYF,TGTGCCAGCAGCCATTCTACTAGCGGGAGGGGCCGGTTCGAGCAGTACTTC
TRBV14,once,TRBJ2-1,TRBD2,CASSHHTSGNGNEQFF,TGTGCCAGCAGCCACCATACTAGCGGGAATGGGAATGAGCAGTTCTTC
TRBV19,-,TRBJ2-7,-,CASSRQRSSYEQYF,TGTGCCAGTAGTAGGCAGAGGAGCTCCTACGAGCAGTACTTC
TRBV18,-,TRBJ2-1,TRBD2,CASSRLAGGPDEQFF,TGTGCCAGCTCGCGCTTAGCGGGAGGACCCGATGAGCAGTTCTTC
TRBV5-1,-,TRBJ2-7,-,CASSLNAGNYEQYF,TGCGCCAGCAGCTTAAATGCAGGAAACTACGAGCAGTACTTC
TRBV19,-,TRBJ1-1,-,CASSATVNTEAFF,TGTGCCAGTAGTGCCACGGTGAACACTGAAGCTTTCTTT
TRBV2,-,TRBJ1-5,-,CASSGQPFSGQPQHF,TGTGCCAGCAGTGGACAGCCCTTTAGCGGTCAGCCCCAGCATTTT
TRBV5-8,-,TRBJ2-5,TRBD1,CASSLGQGRQETQYF,TGTGCCAGCAGCTTGGGACAGGGAAGACAAGAGACCCAGTACTTC
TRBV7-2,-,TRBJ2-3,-,CASSYRGGSSTDTQYF,TGTGCCAGCAGTTATAGGGGGGGGTCTAGCACAGATACGCAGTATTTT
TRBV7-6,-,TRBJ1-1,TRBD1,CASSQVARDRNTEAFF,TGTGCCAGCAGCCAGGTCGCGCGGGACAGGAACACTGAAGCTTTCTTT
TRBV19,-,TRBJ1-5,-,CASSIWRNSNQPQHF,TGTGCCAGTAGTATATGGCGGAATAGCAATCAGCCCCAGCATTTT
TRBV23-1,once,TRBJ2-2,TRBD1,CASSRRDRANTGELFF,TGCGCCAGCAGCCGCCGGGACAGGGCGAACACCGGGGAGCTGTTTTTT
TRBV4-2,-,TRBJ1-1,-,CASREEPGNTEAFF,TGTGCCAGCCGTGAAGAGCCGGGGAACACTGAAGCTTTCTTT
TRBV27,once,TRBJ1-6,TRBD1,CASSLRGRSDSPLHF,TGTGCCAGCAGTTTAAGGGGGCGATCGGATTCACCCCTCCACTTT
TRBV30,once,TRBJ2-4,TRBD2,CAWSLPSGFLRRAKNIQYF,TGTGCCTGGAGTCTGCCTAGCGGGTTCCTTCGCAGAGCCAAAAACATTCAGTACTTC
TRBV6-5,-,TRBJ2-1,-,CASQGGEVYNEQFF,TGTGCCAGCCAAGGCGGGGAAGTTTACAATGAGCAGTTCTTC
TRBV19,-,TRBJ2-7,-,CASALRGGYEQYF,TGTGCCTCCGCGCTTCGAGGAGGCTACGAGCAGTACTTC
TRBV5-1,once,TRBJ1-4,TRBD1,CASSLPGGPNEKLFF,TGCGCCAGCAGCTTGCCAGGGGGCCCTAATGAAAAACTGTTTTTT
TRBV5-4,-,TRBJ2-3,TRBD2,CASSPDGGGRRGTDTQYF,TGTGCCAGCAGCCCCGACGGGGGGGGGCGACGAGGCACAGATACGCAGTATTTT
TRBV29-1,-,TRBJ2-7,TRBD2,CSVKLAGGYEQYF,TGCAGCGTCAAACTAGCGGGAGGTTACGAGCAGTACTTC
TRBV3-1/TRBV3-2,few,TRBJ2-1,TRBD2,CASSQQIRDYRRNEQFF,TGTGCCAGCAGCCAACAAATCCGGGACTACAGACGCAATGAGCAGTTCTTC
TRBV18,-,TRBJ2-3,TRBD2,CASSPPSSGGWTDTQYF,TGTGCCAGCTCACCACCGTCTAGCGGGGGGTGGACCGATACGCAGTATTTT
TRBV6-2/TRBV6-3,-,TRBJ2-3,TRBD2,CASSPTAGWGFTDTQYF,TGTGCCAGCAGTCCCACAGCGGGATGGGGATTCACAGATACGCAGTATTTT
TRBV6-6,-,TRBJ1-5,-,CASSEGGGNNQPQHF,TGTGCCAGCAGTGAGGGCGGAGGGAACAATCAGCCCCAGCATTTT